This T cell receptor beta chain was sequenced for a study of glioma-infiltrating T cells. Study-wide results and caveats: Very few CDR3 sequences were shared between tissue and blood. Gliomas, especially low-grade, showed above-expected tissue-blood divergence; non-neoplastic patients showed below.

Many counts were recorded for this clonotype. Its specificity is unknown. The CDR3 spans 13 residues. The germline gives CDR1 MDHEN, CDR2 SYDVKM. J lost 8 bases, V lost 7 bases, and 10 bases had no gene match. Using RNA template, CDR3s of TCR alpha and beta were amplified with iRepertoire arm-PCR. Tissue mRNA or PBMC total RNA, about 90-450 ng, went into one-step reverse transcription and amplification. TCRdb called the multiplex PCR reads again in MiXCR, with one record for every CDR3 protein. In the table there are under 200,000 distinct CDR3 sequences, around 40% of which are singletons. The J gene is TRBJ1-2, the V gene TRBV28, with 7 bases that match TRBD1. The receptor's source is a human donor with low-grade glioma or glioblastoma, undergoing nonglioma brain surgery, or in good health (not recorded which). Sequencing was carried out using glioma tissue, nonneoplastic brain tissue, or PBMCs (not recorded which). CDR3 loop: CASNLGGARGYTF. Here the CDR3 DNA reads TGTGCCAGCAACTTAGGGGGCGCCCGAGGCTACACCTTC.